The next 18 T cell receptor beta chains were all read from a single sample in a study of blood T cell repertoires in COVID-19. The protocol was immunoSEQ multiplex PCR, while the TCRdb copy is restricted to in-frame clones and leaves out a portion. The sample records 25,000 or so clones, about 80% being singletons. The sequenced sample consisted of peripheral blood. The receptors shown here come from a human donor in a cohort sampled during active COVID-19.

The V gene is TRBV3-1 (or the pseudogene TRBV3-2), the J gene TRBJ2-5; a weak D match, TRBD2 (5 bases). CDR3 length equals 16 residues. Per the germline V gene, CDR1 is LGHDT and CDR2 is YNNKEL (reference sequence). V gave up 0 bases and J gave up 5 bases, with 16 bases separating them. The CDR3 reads CASSQDKTTLLETQYF. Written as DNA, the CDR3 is TGTGCCAGCAGCCAAGATAAGACTACCTTACTGGAGACCCAGTACTTC.

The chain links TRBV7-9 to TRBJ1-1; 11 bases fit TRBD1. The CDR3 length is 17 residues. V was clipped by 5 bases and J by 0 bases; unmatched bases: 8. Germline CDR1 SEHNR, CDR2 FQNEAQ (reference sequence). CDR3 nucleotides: TGTGCCAGCAGCAAACGGACAGGGGGCCCGATGAACACTGAAGCTTTCTTT. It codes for CASSKRTGGPMNTEAFF.

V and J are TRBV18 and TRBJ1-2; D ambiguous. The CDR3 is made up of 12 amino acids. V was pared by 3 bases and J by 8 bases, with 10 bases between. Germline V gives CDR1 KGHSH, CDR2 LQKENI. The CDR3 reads CASSPGIVGYTF. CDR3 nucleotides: TGTGCCAGCTCACCGGGCATAGTCGGCTACACCTTC.

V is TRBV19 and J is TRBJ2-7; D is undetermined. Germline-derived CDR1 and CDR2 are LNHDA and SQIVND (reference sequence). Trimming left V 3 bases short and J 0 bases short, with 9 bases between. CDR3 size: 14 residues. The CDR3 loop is CASSIEVSSYEQYF. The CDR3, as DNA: TGTGCCAGTAGTATTGAGGTCAGCTCCTACGAGCAGTACTTC.

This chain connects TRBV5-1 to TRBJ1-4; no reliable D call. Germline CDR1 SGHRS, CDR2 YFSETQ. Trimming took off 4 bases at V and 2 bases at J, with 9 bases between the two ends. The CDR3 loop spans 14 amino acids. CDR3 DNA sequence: TGCGCCAGCAGCAAAGACAAGACTAATGAAAAACTGTTTTTT. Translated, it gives CASSKDKTNEKLFF.

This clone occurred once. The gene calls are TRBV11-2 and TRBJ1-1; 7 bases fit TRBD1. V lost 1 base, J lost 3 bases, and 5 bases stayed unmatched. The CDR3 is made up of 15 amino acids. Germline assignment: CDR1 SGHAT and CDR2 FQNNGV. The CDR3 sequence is CASSLGQGGHTEAFF. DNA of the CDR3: TGTGCCAGCAGCTTAGGGCAGGGGGGACACACTGAAGCTTTCTTT. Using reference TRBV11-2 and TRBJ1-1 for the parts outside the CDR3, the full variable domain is EAGVAQSPRYKIIEKRQSVAFWCNPISGHATLYWYQQILGQGPKLLIQFQNNGVVDDSQLPKDRFSAERLKGVDSTLKIQPAKLEDSAVYLCASSLGQGGHTEAFFGQGTRLTVV.

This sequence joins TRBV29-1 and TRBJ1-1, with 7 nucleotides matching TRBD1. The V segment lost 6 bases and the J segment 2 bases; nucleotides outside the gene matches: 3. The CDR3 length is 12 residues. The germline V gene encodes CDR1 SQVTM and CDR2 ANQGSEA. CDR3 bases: TGCAGCGTAAGACAGGGAAACACTGAAGCTTTCTTT. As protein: CSVRQGNTEAFF.

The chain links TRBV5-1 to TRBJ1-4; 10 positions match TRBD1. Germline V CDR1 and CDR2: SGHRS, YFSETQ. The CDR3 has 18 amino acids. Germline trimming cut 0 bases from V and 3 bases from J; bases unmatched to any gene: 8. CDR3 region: CASSLGTGGNLANEKLFF. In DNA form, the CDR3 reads TGCGCCAGCAGCTTGGGGACAGGGGGTAACTTGGCTAATGAAAAACTGTTTTTT.

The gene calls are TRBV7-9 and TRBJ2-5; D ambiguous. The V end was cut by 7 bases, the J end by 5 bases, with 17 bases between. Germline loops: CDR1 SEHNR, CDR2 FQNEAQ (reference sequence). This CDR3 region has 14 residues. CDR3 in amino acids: CASNPLRSGETQYF. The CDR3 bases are TGTGCCAGCAACCCCTTAAGGTCCGGGGAGACCCAGTACTTC.

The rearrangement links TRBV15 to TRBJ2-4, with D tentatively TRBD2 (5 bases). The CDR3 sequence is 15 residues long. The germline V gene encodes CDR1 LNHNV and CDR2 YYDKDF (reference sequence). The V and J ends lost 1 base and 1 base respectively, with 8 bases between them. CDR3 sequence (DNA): TGTGCCACCAGCAGAGTTGGGGAGGCCAAAAACATTCAGTACTTC. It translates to CATSRVGEAKNIQYF.

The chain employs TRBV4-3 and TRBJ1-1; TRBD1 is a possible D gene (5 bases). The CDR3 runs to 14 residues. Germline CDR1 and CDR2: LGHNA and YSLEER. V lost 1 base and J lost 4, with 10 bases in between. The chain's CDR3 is CASSQGGGVTEAFF. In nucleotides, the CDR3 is TGCGCCAGCAGCCAAGGGGGGGGAGTCACTGAAGCTTTCTTT.

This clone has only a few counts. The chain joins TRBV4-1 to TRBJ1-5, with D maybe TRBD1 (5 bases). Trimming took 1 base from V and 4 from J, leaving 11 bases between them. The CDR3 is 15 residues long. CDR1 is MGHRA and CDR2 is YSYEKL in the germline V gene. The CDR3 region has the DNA TGCGCCAGCAGCCAAGTCCCAGGGCGGAATCAGCCCCAGCATTTT. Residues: CASSQVPGRNQPQHF.

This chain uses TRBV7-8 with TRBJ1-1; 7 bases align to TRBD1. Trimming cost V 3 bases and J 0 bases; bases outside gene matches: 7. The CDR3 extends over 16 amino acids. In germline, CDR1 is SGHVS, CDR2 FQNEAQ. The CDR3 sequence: CASSFLLTGMNTEAFF. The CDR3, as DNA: TGTGCCAGCAGCTTTCTTTTGACAGGGATGAACACTGAAGCTTTCTTT.

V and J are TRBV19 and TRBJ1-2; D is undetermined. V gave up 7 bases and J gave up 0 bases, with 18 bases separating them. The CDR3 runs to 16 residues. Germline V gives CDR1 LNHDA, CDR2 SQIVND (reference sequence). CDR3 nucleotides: TGTGCCAGTACCCCATACGGCGGAGCCTCTAACTATGGCTACACCTTC. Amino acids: CASTPYGGASNYGYTF.

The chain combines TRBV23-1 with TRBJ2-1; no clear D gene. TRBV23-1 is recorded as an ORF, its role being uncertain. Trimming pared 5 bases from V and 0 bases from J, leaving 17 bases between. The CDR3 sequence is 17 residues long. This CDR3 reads CASSFASALSSYNEQFF. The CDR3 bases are TGCGCCAGCAGTTTCGCCAGCGCCTTGAGCTCCTACAATGAGCAGTTCTTC.

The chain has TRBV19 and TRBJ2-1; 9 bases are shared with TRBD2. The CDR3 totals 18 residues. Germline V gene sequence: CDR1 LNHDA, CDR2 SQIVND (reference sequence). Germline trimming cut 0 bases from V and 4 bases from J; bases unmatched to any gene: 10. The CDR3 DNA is TGTGCCAGTAGTATAGATCTCCTAGCGGGGAAGGGGTACAATGAGCAGTTCTTC. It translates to CASSIDLLAGKGYNEQFF.

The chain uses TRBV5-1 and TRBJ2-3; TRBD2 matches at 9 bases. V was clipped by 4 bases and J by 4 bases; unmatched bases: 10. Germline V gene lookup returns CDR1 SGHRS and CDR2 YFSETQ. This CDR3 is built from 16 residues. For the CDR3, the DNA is TGCGCCAGCAGCCTTCTAGCGGGGCAGAGCGCAGATACGCAGTATTTT. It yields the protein CASSLLAGQSADTQYF.

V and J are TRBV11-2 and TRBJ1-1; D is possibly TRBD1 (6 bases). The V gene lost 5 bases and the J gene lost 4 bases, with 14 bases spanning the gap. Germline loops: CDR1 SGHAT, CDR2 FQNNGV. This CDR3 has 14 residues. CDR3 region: CASSPSVGATEAFF. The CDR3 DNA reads TGTGCCAGCAGCCCGTCCGTGGGGGCCACTGAAGCTTTCTTT.